These 32 T cell receptor beta chains were sequenced from one sample in a study of blood T cell repertoires in COVID-19. TCRdb's copy holds only in-frame clones and misses some; the assay was immunoSEQ multiplex PCR. Counted here are fewer than 200,000 clones, 84% occurring once; the ten biggest clones make up around 7.6%. Sequenced: peripheral blood. The receptors shown here come from a man aged 40-50 years who had recovered from COVID-19.

This chain links TRBV9 with TRBJ2-1; 12 bases align to TRBD2. Germline trimming cut 4 bases from V and 7 bases from J; bases unmatched to any gene: 9. The CDR3 spans 16 residues. Germline CDR1 reads SGDLS; CDR2 reads YYNGEE. The CDR3 is CASSLRLAGVLNEQFF. The CDR3 DNA follows: TGTGCCAGCAGCCTTCGACTAGCGGGAGTTCTTAATGAGCAGTTCTTC.

The chain combines TRBV18 with TRBJ2-5; no definite D call. This CDR3 has 13 amino acids. Looked up from germline, CDR1 is KGHSH and CDR2 is LQKENI. Trimming stripped 6 bases from V and 5 bases from J, with 13 bases between. The CDR3, as DNA: TGTGCCAGCTCCCTCCTGAGAGAGGAGACCCAGTACTTC. It yields the protein CASSLLREETQYF. Full variable domain (missing parts from reference TRBV18 and TRBJ2-5): NAGVMQNPRHLVRRRGQEARLRCSPMKGHSHVYWYRQLPEEGLKFMVYLQKENIIDESGMPKERFSAEFPKEGPSILRIQQVVRGDSAAYFCASSLLREETQYFGPGTRLLVL.

The chain uses TRBV4-1 and TRBJ2-7; D possibly corresponds to TRBD2 (5 bases). The V and J ends lost 1 base and 4 bases respectively, with 11 bases between them. The CDR3 consists of 14 residues. Germline CDR1 is MGHRA and CDR2 is YSYEKL. The CDR3 DNA is TGCGCCAGCAGCCAAGGAGGGAGTCGGTACGAGCAGTACTTC. Protein sequence: CASSQGGSRYEQYF.

V and J are TRBV28 and TRBJ1-5, with no clear D. Germline V gene lookup returns CDR1 MDHEN and CDR2 SYDVKM. The CDR3 length is 12 residues. The V gene lost 8 bases and the J gene lost 2 bases, with 7 bases spanning the gap. CDR3 bases: TGTGCCAGCGAAGAGGGCAATCAGCCCCAGCATTTT. It yields the protein CASEEGNQPQHF.

The chain links TRBV3-1 (or the pseudogene TRBV3-2) to TRBJ1-1, with a possible D match to TRBD1 (6 bases). This CDR3 has 13 residues. Trimming took off 4 bases at V and 3 bases at J, with 9 bases between the two ends. Germline V gene sequence: CDR1 LGHDT, CDR2 YNNKEL (reference sequence). In DNA form, the CDR3 reads TGTGCCAGCAGCCCCTGGACAGACACTGAAGCTTTCTTT. As protein: CASSPWTDTEAFF.

This chain connects TRBV27 to TRBJ2-5, with TRBD2 identical over 7 bases. Per germline, CDR1 MNHEY and CDR2 SMNVEV (reference sequence). V lost 4 bases, J lost 5 bases, and 16 bases stayed unmatched. The CDR3 loop spans 17 amino acids. CDR3 nucleotide sequence: TGTGCCAGCAGTTCCCCGGGGAGGGGTCTTCTCATGGAGACCCAGTACTTC. Protein sequence: CASSSPGRGLLMETQYF.

The chain links TRBV9 to TRBJ2-1; D possibly corresponds to TRBD1 (6 bases). V lost 3 bases, J lost 3 bases, and 10 bases lay in between. This CDR3 region has 14 residues. Germline CDR1 SGDLS, CDR2 YYNGEE. The CDR3 is CASSGDNFYNEQFF. The CDR3 DNA sequence: TGTGCCAGCAGCGGGGACAACTTCTACAATGAGCAGTTCTTC.

This chain uses TRBV6-2 or TRBV6-3 with TRBJ1-2; weak D call: TRBD1 (5 bases). Trimming removed 4 bases at V and 7 bases at J, with 13 bases between. The CDR3 covers 13 residues. The germline V gene encodes CDR1 MNHEY and CDR2 SVGEGT. The CDR3 reads CASSSAGRGGYTF. The CDR3 bases are TGTGCCAGCAGTTCGGCAGGGCGGGGTGGCTACACCTTC.

This chain connects TRBV2 to TRBJ2-1, with 8 positions matching TRBD1. Germline V gene sequence: CDR1 SNHLY, CDR2 FYNNEI. The CDR3 consists of 15 residues. After removal of 4 bases from V and 2 bases from J, the junction contained 4 bases not matched to a gene. The CDR3, as DNA: TGTGCCAGCAGTGTAGACAGGGGCGCCTACAATGAGCAGTTCTTC. It encodes CASSVDRGAYNEQFF.

This chain uses TRBV5-6 with TRBJ1-3, with a tentative D call TRBD1 (5 bases). Germline V gene sequence: CDR1 SGHDT, CDR2 YYEEEE. The CDR3 is 17 amino acids. V lost 1 base to trimming and J lost 0 bases, with 14 bases between them. The CDR3 loop reads CASSLRGVLFSGNTIYF. CDR3 sequence (DNA): TGTGCCAGCAGCTTGCGGGGGGTCCTTTTCTCTGGAAACACCATATATTTT.

The genes are TRBV3-1 (or the pseudogene TRBV3-2) and TRBJ1-1; 8 bases are shared with TRBD1. The germline V gene encodes CDR1 LGHDT and CDR2 YNNKEL (reference sequence). The CDR3 is made up of 14 amino acids. Unmatched junction bases numbered 7, after V lost 4 bases and J lost 6 bases. DNA of the CDR3: TGTGCCAGCAGCCGAGGACAGGGTGGTGCTGAAGCTTTCTTT. It translates to CASSRGQGGAEAFF.

This CDR3 is CASSWGGPTDTQYF. The CDR3 DNA follows: TGCGCCAGCAGTTGGGGGGGACCCACAGATACGCAGTATTTT. The V gene is TRBV5-1, the J gene TRBJ2-3, with 7 bases fitting TRBD2. The J segment lost 2 bases and the V segment lost 5 bases, leaving 5 bases of the junction unmatched. Germline CDR1 reads SGHRS; CDR2 reads YFSETQ. The CDR3 spans 14 residues. Together with reference TRBV5-1 and TRBJ2-3, the CDR3 gives the full variable domain: KAGVTQTPRYLIKTRGQQVTLSCSPISGHRSVSWYQQTPGQGLQFLFEYFSETQRNKGNFPGRFSGRQFSNSRSEMNVSTLELGDSALYLCASSWGGPTDTQYFGPGTRLTVL.

The chain couples TRBV7-6 to TRBJ2-1; 11 nucleotides agree with TRBD2. The length of the CDR3 is 15 residues. Unmatched junction bases numbered 9, after V lost 5 bases and J lost 9 bases. The V gene's germline CDR1 is SGHVS and CDR2 FNYEAQ. The CDR3 protein is CASSQVAGGLAEQFF. CDR3 DNA sequence: TGTGCCAGCAGCCAAGTAGCGGGAGGGCTCGCTGAGCAGTTCTTC.

The chain employs TRBV23-1 and TRBJ1-4; 7 positions agree with TRBD1. TRBV23-1 belongs to the ORF category, with a function that is uncertain. The CDR3 has 15 residues. With 0 bases clipped from V and 3 bases from J, the junction kept 1 base outside the gene matches. DNA of the CDR3: TGCGCCAGCAGTCAATCTCAGGGGGCTAATGAAAAACTGTTTTTT. Protein product: CASSQSQGANEKLFF.

V gene TRBV4-1 combines with J gene TRBJ1-1; D not certain. The CDR3 covers 12 residues. V lost 1 base to trimming and J lost 6 bases, with 6 bases between them. Germline V lookup: CDR1 MGHRA, CDR2 YSYEKL. CDR3: CASSQGRAEAFF. For the CDR3, the DNA is TGCGCCAGCAGCCAAGGGAGGGCTGAAGCTTTCTTT.

The chain has TRBV7-2 and TRBJ2-7, with TRBD1 identical over 7 bases. With V trimmed by 3 bases and J by 3 bases, 11 bases remained unmatched. Germline assignment: CDR1 SGHTA and CDR2 FQGNSA. The CDR3 is 16 amino acids. The CDR3 DNA is TGTGCCAGCAGCTTGCGACAGGGCTCATCAGGCTACGAGCAGTACTTC. Translation gives CASSLRQGSSGYEQYF.

CDR3 sequence: CASSFGDNSPLHF. The CDR3 region has the DNA TGTGCCAGCAGCTTTGGAGATAATTCACCCCTCCACTTT. The rearrangement links TRBV7-9 to TRBJ1-6; no clear D gene. Per germline, CDR1 SEHNR and CDR2 FQNEAQ (reference sequence). Trimming removed 3 bases at V and 5 bases at J, with 5 bases between. CDR3 length: 13 residues. The full variable domain, completed using reference TRBV7-9 and TRBJ1-6, is DTGVSQNPRHKITKRGQNVTFRCDPISEHNRLYWYRQTLGQGPEFLTYFQNEAQLEKSRLLSDRFSAERPKGSFSTLEIQRTEQGDSAMYLCASSFGDNSPLHFGNGTRLTVT.

In regard to this clone: One junction end disagrees with the germline gene, perhaps due to a read error. The V and J genes are TRBV7-2 and TRBJ2-4; D gene unclear. CDR3 size: 12 residues. Germline V lookup: CDR1 SGHTA, CDR2 FQGNSA. This CDR3 is CASSDFRSIKYF. The DNA of the CDR3 is TGTGCCAGCAGCGACTTTAGGTCCATTAAGTACTTC.

The chain is built from TRBV11-2 and TRBJ1-1; D is perhaps TRBD1 (5 bases). V was clipped by 5 bases and J by 6 bases, with 7 bases between them. The CDR3 is 11 residues long. Germline lookup yields CDR1 SGHAT and CDR2 FQNNGV. CDR3 sequence reads: CASSPGSEAFF. As DNA, the CDR3 is TGTGCCAGCAGCCCAGGGTCTGAAGCTTTCTTT.

The V call is TRBV28, the J call TRBJ2-5; tentative D call: TRBD1 (7 bases). The CDR3 sequence is 12 residues long. Trimming took off 5 bases at V and 5 bases at J, with 9 bases between the two ends. Germline loops: CDR1 MDHEN, CDR2 SYDVKM. Here the CDR3 reads CASSPGGETQYF. The CDR3 bases are TGTGCCAGCAGTCCAGGGGGGGAGACCCAGTACTTC.

The CDR3 DNA reads as TGTGCCAGCTCACCCGGGACAGGGTTGGATTCACCCCTCCACTTT. Its translation is CASSPGTGLDSPLHF. The rearrangement uses TRBV18 and TRBJ1-6; 9 bases agree with TRBD1. Germline CDR1 and CDR2: KGHSH and LQKENI. CDR3 length: 15 amino acids. The V and J ends lost 3 bases and 8 bases, in that order; junction bases with no gene match: 5. The full variable domain, completed using reference TRBV18 and TRBJ1-6, is NAGVMQNPRHLVRRRGQEARLRCSPMKGHSHVYWYRQLPEEGLKFMVYLQKENIIDESGMPKERFSAEFPKEGPSILRIQQVVRGDSAAYFCASSPGTGLDSPLHFGNGTRLTVT.

Concerning this clone: The junction does not match germline at one end; this may be a read error. The chain couples TRBV18 to TRBJ1-2; 7 bases fit TRBD1. The CDR3 is 15 amino acids. Germline CDR1 KGHSH, CDR2 LQKENI. Here the CDR3 DNA reads TGTGCCAGCTCACCACCCACATTCGCAGGGGGGCCAACGCGATTC. It encodes CASSPPTFAGGPTRF.

This chain uses TRBV4-2 with TRBJ2-2, with D possibly TRBD2 on 8 matching bases. Trimming removed 5 bases at V and 3 bases at J, with 16 bases between. There are 16 residues in the CDR3. Germline V gives CDR1 LGHNA, CDR2 YNFKEQ. Here the CDR3 DNA reads TGTGCCAGCAGCAACAGGGGTAGCGGGGACACCGGGGAGCTGTTTTTT. Encoded protein: CASSNRGSGDTGELFF.

This chain uses TRBV6-5 with TRBJ1-3; 7 bases agree with TRBD1. The CDR3 has 15 amino acids. Trimming at V came to 11 bases and at J to 0 bases, leaving 10 bases not matched to a gene. The germline V gene encodes CDR1 MNHEY and CDR2 SVGAGI. CDR3 in DNA: TGTGCCGTCAGGACGCAGGGGGTCTCTGGAAACACCATATATTTT. This codes for CAVRTQGVSGNTIYF.

The V gene is TRBV11-2, the J gene TRBJ2-7; TRBD1 matches 7 bases. V lost 1 base, J lost 0 bases, and 0 bases stayed unmatched. Germline CDR1 SGHAT, CDR2 FQNNGV. This CDR3 region has 14 residues. In DNA, the CDR3 is TGTGCCAGCAGCTTAGGGGACAGCTCCTACGAGCAGTACTTC. It translates to CASSLGDSSYEQYF.

The V call is TRBV19, the J call TRBJ1-6; 7 nucleotides agree with TRBD1. The germline V gene has CDR1 LNHDA and CDR2 SQIVND (reference sequence). V dropped 7 bases and J dropped 5; count of bases not matched to a gene: 14. This CDR3 contains 17 residues. In DNA, the CDR3 is TGTGCCAGTACGCCCGACAGGGAAGGCGGGAATAATTCACCCCTCCACTTT. It is translated as CASTPDREGGNNSPLHF.

The chain uses TRBV3-1 (or the pseudogene TRBV3-2) and TRBJ2-5; D is perhaps TRBD1 (5 bases). V was trimmed by 3 bases and J by 3 bases, leaving 8 bases between them. CDR3 length: 13 residues. Looked up from germline, CDR1 is LGHDT and CDR2 is YNNKEL (reference sequence). As DNA, the CDR3 is TGTGCCAGCAGCCATCAGGGTAAAGAGACCCAGTACTTC. Protein: CASSHQGKETQYF.

The rearrangement joins TRBV7-9 to TRBJ2-3, with D unresolved. Germline CDR1 reads SEHNR; CDR2 reads FQNEAQ (reference sequence). The CDR3 loop spans 12 amino acids. Trimming removed 4 bases from V and 5 bases from J, with 7 bases in between. DNA for the CDR3: TGTGCCAGCAGCTACTACGAAGATACGCAGTATTTT. This codes for CASSYYEDTQYF.

The chain joins TRBV30 to TRBJ1-1; no reliable D call. Germline assignment: CDR1 GTSNPN and CDR2 SVGIG (reference sequence). V lost 0 bases and J lost 3, with 8 bases in between. This CDR3 has 13 amino acids. CDR3: CAWSVQTYTEAFF. The CDR3 bases are TGTGCCTGGAGTGTACAGACATACACTGAAGCTTTCTTT. Variable domain in full (rest from reference TRBV30 and TRBJ1-1): SQTIHQWPATLVQPVGSPLSLECTVEGTSNPNLYWYRQAAGRGLQLLFYSVGIGQISSEVPQNLSASRPQDRQFILSSKKLLLSDSGFYLCAWSVQTYTEAFFGQGTRLTVV.

The V gene is TRBV7-6, the J gene TRBJ2-5, with TRBD1 identical over 7 bases. V lost 1 base to trimming and J lost 5 bases; unmatched junction nucleotides: 10. The CDR3 covers 16 residues. CDR1 and CDR2 (germline): SGHVS, FNYEAQ. The CDR3 DNA follows: TGTGCCAGCAGCTTAGGGAGTAGGGGGCGCGGGGAGACCCAGTACTTC. Amino acids: CASSLGSRGRGETQYF.

The chain joins TRBV18 to TRBJ2-2; 8 bases fit TRBD2. Germline V gene lookup returns CDR1 KGHSH and CDR2 LQKENI. The junction had 3 bases not matched to a gene; V was cut back by 6 bases and J by 0 bases. CDR3 length equals 15 residues. The CDR3 sequence: CASSLLAANTGELFF. CDR3 coding DNA: TGTGCCAGCTCCCTACTAGCGGCGAACACCGGGGAGCTGTTTTTT.

This rearrangement joins TRBV5-1 to TRBJ2-3; the D gene is possibly TRBD2 (6 bases). V was shortened by 2 bases and J by 0 bases, with 10 bases between the two germline ends. The CDR3 has 15 residues. Germline V lookup: CDR1 SGHRS, CDR2 YFSETQ. The CDR3 region has the DNA TGCGCCAGCAGCTTACTGGGGACTAGCACAGATACGCAGTATTTT. Translated: CASSLLGTSTDTQYF.